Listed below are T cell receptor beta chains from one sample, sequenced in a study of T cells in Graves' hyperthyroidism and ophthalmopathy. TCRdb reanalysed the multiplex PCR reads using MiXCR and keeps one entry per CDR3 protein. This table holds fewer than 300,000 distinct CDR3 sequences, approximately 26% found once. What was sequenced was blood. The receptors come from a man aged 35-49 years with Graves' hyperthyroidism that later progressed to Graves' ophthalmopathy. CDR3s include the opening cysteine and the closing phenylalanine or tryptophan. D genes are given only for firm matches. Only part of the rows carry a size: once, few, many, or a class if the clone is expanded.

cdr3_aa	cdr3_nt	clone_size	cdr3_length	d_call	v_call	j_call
CASSSGTTNTEAFF	TGCGCCAGCAGCTCCGGGACAACGAACACTGAAGCTTTCTTT	many	14	.	TRBV5-1	TRBJ1-1
CASSRGPLETGELFF	TGTGCCAGCAGCCGAGGTCCTCTGGAGACCGGGGAGCTGTTTTTT	many	15	.	TRBV3-1	TRBJ2-2
CASSLSTGTSGRYEQYF	TGTGCCAGCAGTTTATCCACTGGGACTAGCGGGAGGTACGAGCAGTACTTC	many	17	TRBD2	TRBV28	TRBJ2-7
CASSFGGQGFYGYTF	TGTGCCAGCAGCTTCGGAGGCCAGGGATTCTATGGCTACACCTTC	many	15	.	TRBV5-4	TRBJ1-2
CASSLGDRYNEQFF	TGTGCCAGCAGTTTGGGGGACAGATACAATGAGCAGTTCTTC	many	14	TRBD1	TRBV12-3/TRBV12-4	TRBJ2-1
CSVAPSGSTYEQYF	TGCAGCGTTGCGCCTAGCGGGAGTACCTACGAGCAGTACTTC	many	14	TRBD2	TRBV29-1	TRBJ2-7
CATSRDRQGAGNTIYF	TGTGCCACCAGCAGAGATCGCCAGGGGGCTGGAAACACCATATATTTT	many	16	TRBD1	TRBV15	TRBJ1-3
CASSIFGQGTGELFF	TGTGCCAGTAGTATATTTGGACAGGGCACCGGGGAGCTGTTTTTT	many	15	TRBD1	TRBV19	TRBJ2-2
CSARRGGGHYGQYF	TGCAGTGCTAGACGGGGGGGAGGTCACTACGGGCAGTACTTC	many	14	TRBD2	TRBV20-1	TRBJ2-7
CASSYSRGETQYF	TGTGCCAGCAGTTACTCGAGGGGAGAGACCCAGTACTTC	many	13	.	TRBV6-5	TRBJ2-5
CASSPPLAGVREQYF	TGTGCCAGCAGCCCACCCCTTGCGGGAGTTAGGGAGCAGTACTTC	.	15	TRBD2	TRBV28	TRBJ2-7
CASSEALPGGYNEQYF	TGTGCCAGCAGTGAAGCCCTCCCGGGGGGGTATAACGAGCAGTACTTC	many	16	TRBD2	TRBV6-1	TRBJ2-7
CASKGQKYSNQPQHF	TGTGCCAGCAAAGGACAGAAATATAGCAATCAGCCCCAGCATTTT	many	15	.	TRBV27	TRBJ1-5
CASSFRPAGNYGYTF	TGTGCCAGCAGCTTCCGGCCAGCCGGGAACTATGGCTACACCTTC	many	15	.	TRBV5-5	TRBJ1-2
CSAGGTFGTGELFF	TGCAGTGCTGGTGGGACTTTTGGCACCGGGGAGCTGTTTTTT	many	14	.	TRBV20-1	TRBJ2-2
CASSQDFRHSNQPQHF	TGTGCCAGCAGCCAAGATTTCCGGCATAGCAATCAGCCCCAGCATTTT	many	16	.	TRBV3-1	TRBJ1-5
CASSPQEPPEGYTF	TGCGCCAGCAGCCCTCAGGAGCCCCCGGAGGGCTACACCTTC	many	14	.	TRBV5-1	TRBJ1-2
CASSTRTRSLYEQYF	TGTGCCAGCAGTACTAGGACCCGGTCCCTTTACGAGCAGTACTTC	.	15	.	TRBV28	TRBJ2-7
CSAREPGPNTEAFF	TGCAGTGCTAGGGAACCTGGGCCGAACACTGAAGCTTTCTTT	many	14	.	TRBV20-1	TRBJ1-1
CSVKNTGELFF	TGCAGCGTGAAAAACACCGGGGAGCTGTTTTTT	many	11	.	TRBV29-1	TRBJ2-2
CASSDIVNTEAFF	TGTGCCAGCAGTGATATAGTGAACACTGAAGCTTTCTTT	many	13	.	TRBV2	TRBJ1-1
CASGPGLAGRLRGSYEQYF	TGTGCCAGCGGACCAGGACTAGCGGGAAGATTAAGGGGCTCCTACGAGCAGTACTTC	many	19	TRBD2	TRBV6-2/TRBV6-3	TRBJ2-7
CAWSEGPYEQYF	TGTGCCTGGAGTGAGGGGCCCTACGAGCAGTACTTC	many	12	.	TRBV30	TRBJ2-7
CASSLDGTALPRRYTF	TGCGCCAGCAGCTTGGATGGGACAGCTCTCCCGCGTCGCTACACCTTC	many	16	TRBD1	TRBV5-1	TRBJ1-2
CASSLPTWGSGIQETQYF	TGTGCCAGCAGCTTACCGACCTGGGGGAGCGGGATTCAAGAGACCCAGTACTTC	few	18	TRBD2	TRBV7-2	TRBJ2-5
CASSPALAGGPGEQYF	TGTGCCAGCAGTCCCGCCCTAGCGGGAGGGCCGGGAGAGCAGTACTTC	.	16	TRBD2	TRBV12-3/TRBV12-4	TRBJ2-7
CASSGASGLQETQYF	TGTGCCAGCAGTGGTGCGAGTGGGCTGCAAGAGACCCAGTACTTC	many	15	.	TRBV25-1	TRBJ2-5
CASSLGWGNQPQHF	TGTGCCAGCAGCTTAGGATGGGGCAATCAGCCCCAGCATTTT	many	14	.	TRBV11-2	TRBJ1-5
CSVVLPPSEAFF	TGCAGCGTTGTTCTACCCCCGAGTGAAGCTTTCTTT	many	12	.	TRBV29-1	TRBJ1-1
CASSFQHGTKAFF	TGTGCCAGCAGTTTTCAGCACGGGACAAAGGCTTTCTTT	.	13	.	TRBV12-3/TRBV12-4	TRBJ1-1
CASSVGPEVNTEAFF	TGTGCCAGCAGCGTAGGCCCCGAAGTGAACACTGAAGCTTTCTTT	.	15	.	TRBV9	TRBJ1-1
CASSLGTSQETQYF	TGCGCCAGCAGCTTAGGGACTAGCCAAGAGACCCAGTACTTC	.	14	TRBD2	TRBV5-1	TRBJ2-5
CASSLNPSGRGETQYF	TGTGCCAGCAGTCTCAACCCCAGCGGGAGAGGAGAGACCCAGTACTTC	.	16	TRBD2	TRBV3-1	TRBJ2-5
CASSQGANTEAFF	TGTGCCAGCAGTCAGGGGGCTAACACTGAAGCTTTCTTT	many	13	TRBD1	TRBV28	TRBJ1-1
CASSQVPATNYGYTF	TGTGCCAGCAGCCAAGTCCCAGCGACTAACTATGGCTACACCTTC	many	15	.	TRBV3-1	TRBJ1-2
CASSEDRLAGTYGELFF	TGTGCCAGCAGTGAAGACCGGCTAGCGGGAACTTACGGGGAGCTGTTTTTT	many	17	TRBD2	TRBV6-1	TRBJ2-2
CASTSGRLTNYGYTF	TGTGCCAGCACCTCGGGACGGCTTACTAACTATGGCTACACCTTC	many	15	.	TRBV12-3/TRBV12-4	TRBJ1-2
CASSESGRASPLHF	TGTGCCAGCAGTGAAAGTGGTAGGGCATCACCCCTCCACTTT	many	14	.	TRBV6-1	TRBJ1-6
CASTSPSKYTEAFF	TGTGCCAGCACCAGTCCCTCGAAATACACTGAAGCTTTCTTT	many	14	.	TRBV7-9	TRBJ1-1
CASSPGTSKYF	TGTGCCAGCAGCCCCGGGACTAGTAAGTACTTC	.	11	TRBD2	TRBV6-1	TRBJ2-7
CASSNPGQGVRYGYTF	TGTGCCAGCAGTAACCCGGGACAGGGGGTTCGGTATGGCTACACCTTC	many	16	TRBD1	TRBV28	TRBJ1-2
CASSLGSGSQSNTEAFF	TGCGCCAGCAGCTTGGGGAGTGGTTCGCAATCGAACACTGAAGCTTTCTTT	many	17	.	TRBV5-1	TRBJ1-1
CSVLEGNYGYTF	TGCAGCGTTCTGGAGGGGAACTATGGCTACACCTTC	many	12	.	TRBV29-1	TRBJ1-2
CSARSPADRTPRQYF	TGCAGTGCTAGGAGTCCCGCCGACCGGACTCCCCGGCAGTACTTC	.	15	.	TRBV20-1	TRBJ2-7
CASGQGMNTEAFF	TGTGCTAGTGGCCAGGGCATGAACACTGAAGCTTTCTTT	once	13	.	TRBV12-5	TRBJ1-1
CASSENPRGRGGYTF	TGTGCCAGCAGTGAAAACCCCAGGGGGCGAGGAGGCTACACCTTC	many	15	TRBD1	TRBV6-1	TRBJ1-2
CASSLDPGSDEQYF	TGCGCCAGCAGCTTGGACCCCGGGAGTGACGAGCAGTACTTC	many	14	.	TRBV5-1	TRBJ2-7
CASGPDWGTEAFF	TGTGCTAGTGGCCCGGACTGGGGCACTGAAGCTTTCTTT	few	13	.	TRBV12-5	TRBJ1-1
CASSHGSGFQETQYF	TGTGCCAGCAGCCACGGTAGCGGATTCCAAGAGACCCAGTACTTC	many	15	.	TRBV7-2	TRBJ2-5
CASRSQGVWETQYF	TGTGCCAGTAGATCGCAGGGGGTTTGGGAGACCCAGTACTTC	.	14	TRBD1	TRBV19	TRBJ2-5
CSVNYGFVAEAFF	TGCAGCGTTAATTATGGTTTTGTGGCTGAAGCTTTCTTT	many	13	.	TRBV29-1	TRBJ1-1
CASSQYRTGNTIYF	TGTGCCAGCAGCCAATACAGGACTGGAAACACCATATATTTT	many	14	.	TRBV14	TRBJ1-3
CAWKEGPGLQDTEAFF	TGTGCCTGGAAGGAGGGCCCAGGTCTCCAAGACACTGAAGCTTTCTTT	many	16	.	TRBV30	TRBJ1-1
CACRGRQNTEAFF	TGTGCCTGCCGGGGGAGACAGAACACTGAAGCTTTCTTT	many	13	.	TRBV28	TRBJ1-1